This is a list of T cell receptor beta chains from one sample in a study of T cell changes during pregnancy in multiple sclerosis. Repertoires were generated with immunoSEQ multiplex PCR, while TCRdb's copy carries only in-frame clones and drops some. The repertoire holds roughly 40,000 clones, with approximately 91% as singletons. The source was CD4+ T cells from peripheral blood mononuclear cells, collected in the second trimester of pregnancy. The receptors were sampled from a female donor in good health, enrolled as a control in a pregnancy study. CDR3s include the opening cysteine and the closing phenylalanine or tryptophan. Fields, in order: D gene, J gene, V gene, clone size, CDR3 DNA, CDR3 protein. The D gene is left open where the match is weak. The size field is filled for only some rows; it gives once, few, many or a size class.

- TRBJ2-7 TRBV6-5 - TGTGCCAGCAGTTACTCGGTTAACAGGGTAGGCGAGCAGTACTTC CASSYSVNRVGEQYF
- TRBJ2-1 TRBV4-1 - TGCGCCAGCAGCCCCCTAGTGCGCAATGAGCAGTTCTTC CASSPLVRNEQFF
- TRBJ1-1 TRBV10-3 - TGTGCCATCAGCGAGCAGGGCATGAACACTGAAGCTTTCTTT CAISEQGMNTEAFF
- TRBJ2-3 TRBV6-5 - TGTGCCAGCAGAAGTTTTACTAGCACAGATACGCAGTATTTT CASRSFTSTDTQYF
- TRBJ1-1 TRBV28 - TGTGCCAGCAGCCCGCGAACTAACACTGAAGCTTTCTTT CASSPRTNTEAFF
- TRBJ2-3 TRBV18 - TGTGCCAGCTCACCCCTCGGCTCAGGCAGGGGAGATACGCAGTATTTT CASSPLGSGRGDTQYF
TRBD1 TRBJ2-3 TRBV10-1 - TGCGCCAGCAGTTCGATGGACAGGGCTAGCACAGATACGCAGTATTTT CASSSMDRASTDTQYF
- TRBJ2-1 TRBV19 - TGTGCCAGTAGCTCTTCGGTCAGGGGCAACTACAATGAGCAGTTCTTC CASSSSVRGNYNEQFF
- TRBJ2-7 TRBV6-6 - TGTGCCAGCAGCCCTGACCTAGTCTACGAGCAGTACTTC CASSPDLVYEQYF
TRBD1 TRBJ1-1 TRBV30 - TGTGCCTGGAGTGTATTTGGGACAGTCAACACTGAAGCTTTCTTT CAWSVFGTVNTEAFF
TRBD2 TRBJ2-7 TRBV18 - TGTGCCAGCTCACAACCGGGACTAGCGGGTTACGAGCAGTACTTC CASSQPGLAGYEQYF
- TRBJ2-1 TRBV19 once TGTGCCAGTAGTATAGCACCCGGTACCCACAATGAGCAGTTCTTC CASSIAPGTHNEQFF
TRBD2 TRBJ2-1 TRBV19 - TGTGCCAGTAACCCCGGGACTAGCGGGAGTGGAGAGCAGTTCTTC CASNPGTSGSGEQFF
TRBD1 TRBJ1-2 TRBV28 - TGTGCCAGCACAGGGACAGTCTATGGCTACACCTTC CASTGTVYGYTF
- TRBJ1-1 TRBV30 few TGTGCCTGGGGAAGGGGCTTGAACACTGAAGCTTTCTTT CAWGRGLNTEAFF
TRBD2 TRBJ2-1 TRBV9 - TGTGCCAGCAGCGTAGGAGGTAGCGGGCCACAAAAGTTCTTC CASSVGGSGPQKFF
TRBD1 TRBJ1-2 TRBV28 - TGTGCCAGCAGTTCCACAGGGGGCGGGAACTATGGCTACACCTTC CASSSTGGGNYGYTF
TRBD1 TRBJ2-7 TRBV10-3 few TGTGCCATCTCGTGGGACAGGGGAGGTTTCGTTTACGAGCAGTACTTC CAISWDRGGFVYEQYF
TRBD1 TRBJ2-2 TRBV7-3 - TGTGCCAGCAGACCCGAACTAGGGACAGGGGTCCCCGGGGAGCTGTTTTTT CASRPELGTGVPGELFF
TRBD1 TRBJ1-2 TRBV18 - TGTGCCAGCTCACCTACCGGGACAGGGGGATATGGCTACACCTTC CASSPTGTGGYGYTF
TRBD1 TRBJ1-1 TRBV2 few TGTGCCAGCAGGGGACAGGGAAACACTGAAGCTTTCTTT CASRGQGNTEAFF
TRBD1 TRBJ2-7 TRBV19 - TGTGCCAGTAGTATAGGGGGGACAGGGGTCCCCTACGAGCAGTACTTC CASSIGGTGVPYEQYF
- TRBJ2-1 TRBV7-9 - TGTGCCAGCAGCTTAGCGCTAGGAGGCTACAATGAGCAGTTCTTC CASSLALGGYNEQFF
TRBD1 TRBJ2-6 TRBV5-6 - TGTGCCAGCAGCTTGGGGGACAGGGGGTGGGTCGGGGCCAACGTCCTGACTTTC CASSLGDRGWVGANVLTF
- TRBJ1-2 TRBV4-2 - TGTGCCAGCAGCCAAGGAGACCCAGGGATACTCTATGGCTACACCTTC CASSQGDPGILYGYTF
TRBD1 TRBJ2-1 TRBV28 once TGTGCCAGCAGTTCCCCTTCACAGGGGGCGAATGAGCAGTTCTTC CASSSPSQGANEQFF
TRBD1 TRBJ2-1 TRBV2 - TGTGCCAGCAGTGATCTCACAGGGGGAACGAATGAGCAGTTCTTC CASSDLTGGTNEQFF
- TRBJ1-5 TRBV18 - TGTGCCAGCTCACCCACGGGGGGTGGAGGTTATCAGCCCCAGCATTTT CASSPTGGGGYQPQHF
- TRBJ1-5 TRBV28 - TGTGCCAGCAGTTTACTATCGGGGGAGAATCAGCCCCAGCATTTT CASSLLSGENQPQHF
- TRBJ2-5 TRBV12-5 - TGTGCTAGTGGTCCATCCAACCTACAAGAGACCCAGTACTTC CASGPSNLQETQYF
- TRBJ1-1 TRBV7-2 - TGTGCCAGCAGCTTACGGCGGGTCACTGAAGCTTTCTTT CASSLRRVTEAFF
- TRBJ2-2 TRBV9 once TGTGCCAGCAGCGTTCAGGTCACCGGGGAGCTGTTTTTT CASSVQVTGELFF
- TRBJ2-7 TRBV19 - TGTGCCAGTAGTACGGGGTTTCAAGAGCAGTACTTC CASSTGFQEQYF